Listed below are T cell receptor beta chains from one sample, sequenced in a study of cytomegalovirus exposure and HLA in healthy donors. Assay used: immunoSEQ multiplex PCR; TCRdb lists only in-frame clones, some missing. The sample records 90,000 to 120,000 clones, about 70% being singletons. The sequenced sample consisted of PBMCs. All receptors derive from a man aged 50 or older in good health and CMV-seropositive. CDR3s include the opening cysteine and the closing phenylalanine or tryptophan. D genes are given only for firm matches. A row's size may be missing; if present it is once, few, many or a size class.

d_call j_call v_call clone_size cdr3_length cdr3_nt cdr3_aa
. TRBJ1-2 TRBV5-1 . 13 TGCGCCAGCAGCCCCCCAACTAACTATGGCTACACCTTC CASSPPTNYGYTF
. TRBJ1-4 TRBV4-1 . 15 TGCGCCAGCAGCCAGGTCGGGGGGTTTGATGAAAAACTGTTTTTT CASSQVGGFDEKLFF
TRBD2 TRBJ2-3 TRBV7-2 . 14 TGTGCCAGCAGTATGGGGGGGGACACAGATACGCAGTATTTT CASSMGGDTDTQYF
. TRBJ2-1 TRBV2 . 12 TGTGCCAGCAGGCTACTAGCCAATGAGCAGTTCTTC CASRLLANEQFF
TRBD1 TRBJ1-1 TRBV19 . 14 TGTGCCAGTAGCTTAAGGGACAGATTAACGGGAGCTTTCTTT CASSLRDRLTGAFF
TRBD1 TRBJ2-5 TRBV7-9 . 15 TGTGCCAGCAGCCATGGACAGGAGTTTCAAGAGACCCAGTACTTC CASSHGQEFQETQYF
. TRBJ1-5 TRBV5-4 . 12 TGTGCCAGCAGCCTCGACAGTCAGCCCCAGCATTTT CASSLDSQPQHF
TRBD2 TRBJ2-1 TRBV19 . 19 TGTGCCAGTAGTATTCTCCGGGGTAGCGGGGGGATCGTTAGCAATGAGCAGTTCTTC CASSILRGSGGIVSNEQFF
. TRBJ1-6 TRBV2 . 15 TGTGCCAGCACTATCCAAGGGGGGGCAAATTCACCCCTCCACTTT CASTIQGGANSPLHF
. TRBJ2-6 TRBV5-6 few 15 TGTGCCAGCACTCGAGGCTTTGCCGGGGCCAACGTCCTGACTTTC CASTRGFAGANVLTF
TRBD1 TRBJ2-7 TRBV6-1 . 14 TGTGCCAGCATCCTCGGGACAGGGGGCTACGAGCAGTACTTC CASILGTGGYEQYF
. TRBJ1-1 TRBV6-1 . 15 TGTGCCAGCAGTGAAAACACATTCTCGAACACTGAAGCTTTCTTT CASSENTFSNTEAFF
TRBD1 TRBJ1-2 TRBV28 . 14 TGTGCCAGCAGTATGGGACAGGGGACCTATGGCTACACCTTC CASSMGQGTYGYTF
. TRBJ2-1 TRBV28 . 14 TGTGCCAGCAGTCAACAGGCGACCTACAATGAGCAGTTCTTC CASSQQATYNEQFF
. TRBJ1-1 TRBV6-6 . 13 TGTGCCAGCAGTGGAAGTGAGGACACTGAAGCTTTCTTT CASSGSEDTEAFF
. TRBJ1-2 TRBV6-1 . 14 TGTGCCAGTCACTTGGACAGATCTGTCTATGGCTACACCTTC CASHLDRSVYGYTF
. TRBJ2-7 TRBV6-1 . 14 TGTGCCACCCGTTGGGGGGGCAAATCCTACGAGCAGTACTTC CATRWGGKSYEQYF
TRBD1 TRBJ1-4 TRBV5-5 . 16 TGTGCCAGCAGCTTAGGGACAGGTCGCTTTGATGAAAAACTGTTTTTT CASSLGTGRFDEKLFF
. TRBJ1-1 TRBV2 many 14 TGTACCTCAGGGCGATCCCTGTGGAACACTGAAGCTTTCTTT CTSGRSLWNTEAFF
TRBD2 TRBJ2-7 TRBV4-1 . 16 TGCGCCAGCAGCCAAGGTTTGGTAGCGGGTGTCTACGAGCAGTACTTC CASSQGLVAGVYEQYF
. TRBJ2-5 TRBV5-1 . 16 TGCGCCAGCTCACCCCGACCGACAGGTGGGGTGGAGACCCAGTACTTC CASSPRPTGGVETQYF
. TRBJ1-2 TRBV5-1 . 17 TGCGCCAGCAGCCATCTTACGCCCGGGGAGGTAAGTGATGGCTACACCTTC CASSHLTPGEVSDGYTF
. TRBJ2-5 TRBV19 few 17 TGTGCCAGTAGTCCCCCCCGGAGAAGATCCCTGGGAGAGACCCAGTACTTC CASSPPRRRSLGETQYF
. TRBJ2-1 TRBV7-3 . 15 TGTGCCAGCAGCTCCGATGGGTCAGGGCCAAATGAGCAGTTCTTC CASSSDGSGPNEQFF
. TRBJ2-5 TRBV5-1 . 15 TGCGCCAGCAGCTTGGGACAGTTCTCCCAAGAGACCCAGTACTTC CASSLGQFSQETQYF
TRBD1 TRBJ1-6 TRBV9 . 15 TGTGCCAGCAGCGTCTCAGGGGGCGATGGTTCACCCCTCCACTTT CASSVSGGDGSPLHF
. TRBJ1-5 TRBV4-1 . 14 TGCGCCAGCAGCCAAGCGGGGGGCGATCAGCCCCAGCATTTT CASSQAGGDQPQHF
. TRBJ2-1 TRBV5-3 . 13 TGTGCCAGAAGCTACCAGCGCAGATGCGAGCAGTTCTTC CARSYQRRCEQFF
. TRBJ2-3 TRBV7-2 . 13 TGTGCCAGCAGCTTAGGTCAGGGGTATACGCAGTATTTT CASSLGQGYTQYF
. TRBJ2-3 TRBV7-9 . 15 TGTGCCAGCAGCTTAGTGGGGGGGGGCGAGGATACGCAGTATTTT CASSLVGGGEDTQYF
. TRBJ2-3 TRBV19 . 16 TGTGCCAGTAGCGGGAAAGCGGCGACGAACACAGATACGCAGTATTTT CASSGKAATNTDTQYF
. TRBJ2-4 TRBV21-1 . 16 TGTGCCAGCAGCAAAGGACGTCGGCAGGGGGTGTACATTCAGTACTTC CASSKGRRQGVYIQYF
. TRBJ2-7 TRBV27 . 13 TGTGCCAGCAGTTCTGACATGGTCTACGAGCAGTACTTC CASSSDMVYEQYF
. TRBJ2-5 TRBV6-1 . 15 TGTGCCAGCAGGACCTTTGGCAGGGCGGCAGAGACCCAGTACTTC CASRTFGRAAETQYF
. TRBJ1-1 TRBV6-1 . 11 TGTGCCAGCAGCGAGGGCAGGGAAGCTTTCTTT CASSEGREAFF
TRBD2 TRBJ2-7 TRBV4-1 . 15 TGCGCCAGCAGCCAAGGGGCGGGAGGGCCCTACGAGCAGTACTTC CASSQGAGGPYEQYF
TRBD2 TRBJ2-1 TRBV5-1 . 15 TGCGCCAGCAGCACGACTAGCGGGACGGGTAATGAGCAGTTCTTC CASSTTSGTGNEQFF
. TRBJ1-2 TRBV6-4 . 15 TGTGCCAGCAGTCCCGGGGCAGGGGTTCTCTATGGCTACACCTTC CASSPGAGVLYGYTF
. TRBJ1-4 TRBV29-1 few 13 TGCAGCGGGGCAAAAGGGGCTAATGAAAAACTGTTTTTT CSGAKGANEKLFF
TRBD2 TRBJ2-1 TRBV5-1 . 16 TGCGCCAGCAGCCCTTTAGGCGGGGGAAATCACAATGAGCAGTTCTTC CASSPLGGGNHNEQFF
. TRBJ1-3 TRBV7-9 few 11 TGTGCCAGTGGACAGGGAAACACCATATATTTT CASGQGNTIYF
TRBD1 TRBJ2-5 TRBV15 . 14 TGTGCCACCAGCCCTACAGGGGGCCAAGAGACCCAGTACTTC CATSPTGGQETQYF
TRBD1 TRBJ1-2 TRBV4-1 . 14 TGCGCCAGCAGCCAAGACCTCAGGGGGCATGGCTACACCTTC CASSQDLRGHGYTF
TRBD1 TRBJ2-5 TRBV5-1 . 16 TGCGCCAGCAGTCGGCTGGCAGGGGGCGCGGAAGAGACCCAGTACTTC CASSRLAGGAEETQYF
TRBD1 TRBJ1-5 TRBV9 . 15 TGTGCCAGCAGCGTAGGACAGGGTGGCAATCAGCCCCAGCATTTT CASSVGQGGNQPQHF
TRBD2 TRBJ2-1 TRBV9 . 15 TGTGCCAGCAGCGTAGAACTAGCGGGAGGCAATGAGCAGTTCTTC CASSVELAGGNEQFF
TRBD1 TRBJ2-2 TRBV7-6 . 16 TGTGCCAGCAGCTGGGCCGGGACAGGTTACACCGGGGAGCTGTTTTTT CASSWAGTGYTGELFF
. TRBJ2-1 TRBV7-9 . 12 TGTTCCAGCAGCCCGTCCTACAATGAGCAGTTCTTC CSSSPSYNEQFF
. TRBJ2-3 TRBV5-1 . 15 TGCGCCAGCAGCTTGTTAGGGGAGGTTGGAGATACGCAGTATTTT CASSLLGEVGDTQYF
TRBD2 TRBJ2-3 TRBV11-3 . 16 TGTGCCAGCAGCTTAGGGACTAGCGTCTGGGCAGATACGCAGTATTTT CASSLGTSVWADTQYF
TRBD2 TRBJ2-5 TRBV7-8 . 16 TGTGCCAGCAGCCCCCGCCGGGCTAGCGGCCTAGAGACCCAGTACTTC CASSPRRASGLETQYF
TRBD2 TRBJ2-1 TRBV7-8 . 17 TGTGCCAGCAGCTTAGTGGTTAGCGGGAGGACTGATAATGAGCAGTTCTTC CASSLVVSGRTDNEQFF
TRBD1 TRBJ1-1 TRBV4-1 few 13 TGCGCCAGCAGCCAAGCTGTGGACAGGGGAGCTTTCTTT CASSQAVDRGAFF
TRBD2 TRBJ2-7 TRBV9 . 17 TGTGCCAGCAGCGTAGGGCTAGCGGGCTCTACCTCCTACGAGCAGTACTTC CASSVGLAGSTSYEQYF
TRBD1 TRBJ1-4 TRBV5-5 few 16 TGTGCCAGCAGCCCATATCCCGGAGGGGGCAACGAAAAACTGTTTTTT CASSPYPGGGNEKLFF
TRBD1 TRBJ2-7 TRBV6-1 . 15 TGTGCCAGCAGTGCCCAAGGGACAGGGTGGTTCCGGCAGTACTTC CASSAQGTGWFRQYF